This T cell receptor beta chain is drawn from a study of shared clonotypes between healthy human individuals. Study-level points and caveats: It was observed that 5% to 6.5% of naive CD4 clonotypes were shared across a handful of donors. A generally larger estimated richness was seen in naive subsets than in memory subsets. Researchers sampled only blood; tissue repertoires likely differ.

Here immunoSEQ multiplex PCR was the method, and the copy in TCRdb shows in-frame clones only, minus some. The sample yields approximately 590,000 clones, 95% to 96% seen once. For this clone: Its antigen is as yet unknown.

CD8 cells regarded as naive lacked CD45RO, were positively chosen for CCR7, and omitted terminally differentiated effector memory CD45RA+ cells. Germline loops: CDR1 MNHNY, CDR2 SVGAGI (reference sequence). CDR3 size: 15 residues. V was shortened by 6 bases and J by 8 bases, with 20 bases between the two germline ends. The specimen was naive CD8+ T cells sorted from blood. This chain uses TRBV6-6 with TRBJ2-1; D may be TRBD1 or TRBD2 (6 bases each). The sequence derives from a woman in her twenties or thirties in good health. For the CDR3, the DNA is TGTGCCAGCAGAAGGGAAGGGGGGCCCTCATATGAGCAGTTCTTC. It encodes CASRREGGPSYEQFF.